This TCR beta chain was captured in a study of T-cell memory formation after mild COVID-19. For the study at large: TCR clustering was largely donor specific.

The study's findings and limits: Researchers report contracting CD4+ clones mostly in CM and EM, with CD8+ clones in EMRA.

V was cut by 7 bases and J by 4 bases, with 20 bases left in between. Per the germline V gene, CDR1 is SGHRS and CDR2 is YFSETQ. The CDR3 contains 15 residues. TCRdb processed the 5' RACE reads anew with MiXCR; each CDR3 protein has one entry. The repertoire includes around 440,000 distinct CDR3 sequences, around a sixth of them detected once, and approximately 13% sits in the top ten. This clonotype was seen more than once but under ten times. Its antigen is not identified. Sequencing input: PBMCs or a T cell subset sorted from them (not recorded which). V usage is TRBV5-1 and J usage is TRBJ2-5; a weak D match, TRBD2 (7 bases). The TCR sequence derives from an adult woman who had mild COVID-19 (a few samples of this study predate the infection). Cell type and time point are not known. The CDR3 sequence is CASSEAGAPGETQYF. As DNA, the CDR3 is TGCGCCAGCTCGGAGGCGGGGGCCCCGGGAGAGACCCAGTACTTC.